The 26 T cell receptor beta chains reported below all come from one sample, sequenced in a study of blood T cell repertoires in COVID-19. TCRdb's copy holds only in-frame clones and misses some; the assay was immunoSEQ multiplex PCR. The table includes some 170,000 clones, approximately 80% detected once. Sequenced sample: PBMCs or T cells enriched from blood (not recorded which). The source is a man aged 50 or older who had recovered from COVID-19.

This clone was recorded once. CDR3 region: CAWSSLGTPTDTQYF. The DNA for the CDR3 is TGTGCCTGGAGTAGCCTCGGGACTCCCACAGATACGCAGTATTTT. The chain uses TRBV30 and TRBJ2-3; the D gene is possibly TRBD2 (6 bases). The CDR3 is made up of 15 amino acids. V gave up 2 bases and J gave up 2 bases, with 14 bases separating them. CDR1 is GTSNPN, CDR2 SVGIG, per germline (reference sequence).

This chain uses TRBV29-1 with TRBJ2-1; tentatively, D is TRBD1 (5 bases). V lost 7 bases, J lost 0 bases, and 13 bases lay in between. The CDR3 has 14 amino acids. Germline loops: CDR1 SQVTM, CDR2 ANQGSEA. This chain's CDR3 is CSGRQRPSYNEQFF. Written as DNA, the CDR3 is TGCAGCGGCCGACAGCGTCCCTCCTACAATGAGCAGTTCTTC.

The rearrangement joins TRBV5-1 to TRBJ2-6; 8 nucleotides line up with TRBD1. The CDR3 covers 17 residues. Germline V lookup: CDR1 SGHRS, CDR2 YFSETQ. V lost 1 base to trimming and J lost 0 bases; unmatched junction nucleotides: 3. The CDR3 DNA is TGCGCCAGCAGCTTGCGGACAGGGTTCTCTGGGGCCAACGTCCTGACTTTC. As protein: CASSLRTGFSGANVLTF.

The rearrangement links TRBV15 to TRBJ2-7, with 7 bases matching TRBD1. The germline CDR1 and CDR2 sequences are LNHNV and YYDKDF (reference sequence). This CDR3 contains 15 residues. V lost 4 bases to trimming and J lost 6 bases; unmatched junction nucleotides: 12. The CDR3 loop reads CATSTIPDRVSEQYF. CDR3 DNA: TGTGCCACCAGCACCATCCCCGACAGGGTGAGCGAGCAGTACTTC. The full variable domain, in which reference TRBV15 and TRBJ2-7 provide the parts outside the CDR3, is DAMVIQNPRYQVTQFGKPVTLSCSQTLNHNVMYWYQQKSSQAPKLLFHYYDKDFNNEADTPDNFQSRRPNTSFCFLDIRSPGLGDTAMYLCATSTIPDRVSEQYFGPGTRLTVT.

This sequence joins TRBV5-1 and TRBJ2-1; 10 bases agree with TRBD1. CDR3 size: 18 residues. CDR1 and CDR2 from the germline V gene are SGHRS and YFSETQ. The V gene end was trimmed by 5 bases and the J gene end by 1 base; junction bases not matched to a gene: 12. CDR3 loop: CASRPGQGSQYSYNEQFF. DNA of the CDR3: TGCGCCAGCAGACCGGGACAGGGGTCCCAGTATTCCTACAATGAGCAGTTCTTC.

The rearrangement joins TRBV3-1 (or the pseudogene TRBV3-2) to TRBJ1-1, with no clear D. V was trimmed by 2 bases and J by 0 bases, leaving 7 bases between them. CDR1 LGHDT and CDR2 YNNKEL come from the germline V gene (reference sequence). This CDR3 comprises 14 residues. The CDR3 nucleotides are TGTGCCAGCAGCCAAACATTGATGAACACTGAAGCTTTCTTT. This codes for CASSQTLMNTEAFF.

This sequence joins TRBV12-3 or TRBV12-4 and TRBJ1-1, with D hard to call. V lost 4 bases and J 8 bases, leaving 11 bases between the germline ends. This CDR3 contains 12 residues. As DNA, the CDR3 is TGTGCCAGCAGTTCAGCACTAGGAGAAGCTTTCTTT. It codes for CASSSALGEAFF.

The rearrangement joins TRBV7-9 to TRBJ2-1; 14 bases agree with TRBD2. The CDR3 is 15 residues long. Germline CDR1 reads SEHNR; CDR2 reads FQNEAQ (reference sequence). After removal of 5 bases from V and 7 bases from J, the junction contained 4 bases not matched to a gene. CDR3 in DNA: TGTGCCAGCAGCGAGGGACTAGCGGGGGCTAATGAGCAGTTCTTC. This translates into CASSEGLAGANEQFF.

V and J are TRBV28 and TRBJ1-2; 8 nucleotides agree with TRBD1. Per germline, CDR1 MDHEN and CDR2 SYDVKM. V was clipped by 6 bases and J by 0 bases; unmatched bases: 3. The CDR3 runs to 14 residues. The CDR3 protein is CASRGTGPNYGYTF. Written as DNA, the CDR3 is TGTGCCAGCAGGGGGACAGGACCTAACTATGGCTACACCTTC.

J is TRBJ1-2 and V is TRBV6-1; D is undetermined. CDR3 length equals 14 residues. With 3 bases removed from V and 6 bases from J, the gap between germline ends came to 14 bases. Germline lookup yields CDR1 MNHNS and CDR2 SASEGT. CDR3 residues: CASSEAVGVNGYTF. The CDR3, as DNA: TGTGCCAGCAGTGAGGCAGTTGGAGTGAATGGCTACACCTTC.

The V gene is TRBV19, the J gene TRBJ1-2; 8 bases map to TRBD1. After removal of 7 bases from V and 8 bases from J, the junction contained 6 bases not matched to a gene. This CDR3 is 12 amino acids long. Germline loops: CDR1 LNHDA, CDR2 SQIVND (reference sequence). This CDR3 is CASMGTGWGYTF. Here the CDR3 DNA reads TGTGCCAGTATGGGGACAGGCTGGGGCTACACCTTC.

This chain uses TRBV7-9 with TRBJ1-4; D is perhaps TRBD1 (5 bases). The CDR3 loop spans 15 amino acids. The germline V and J ends were trimmed by 7 bases and 3 bases, with 15 bases remaining between them. Germline lookup yields CDR1 SEHNR and CDR2 FQNEAQ (reference sequence). CDR3 bases: TGTGCCAGCACCCCGGGGGAGGGAGCTAATGAAAAACTGTTTTTT. Translating it yields CASTPGEGANEKLFF.

A remark on this clone: The sample has other DNA sequences that encode this CDR3 too. The gene calls are TRBV3-1 (or the pseudogene TRBV3-2) and TRBJ1-1; D may be TRBD1 (6 bases). The germline V gene encodes CDR1 LGHDT and CDR2 YNNKEL (reference sequence). V lost 1 base and J 5 bases, leaving 8 bases between the germline ends. The length of the CDR3 is 13 residues. The CDR3 sequence: CASSQVRGTEAFF. As DNA, the CDR3 is TGTGCCAGCAGCCAAGTCAGGGGTACTGAAGCTTTCTTT.

The rearrangement uses TRBV19 and TRBJ1-5; perhaps TRBD1 as D (5 bases). The CDR3 is made up of 16 amino acids. Germline V gene lookup returns CDR1 LNHDA and CDR2 SQIVND (reference sequence). V was cut by 6 bases and J by 1 base, with 16 bases left in between. This chain's CDR3 is CASRLRGQQSNQPQHF. CDR3 coding DNA: TGTGCCAGTAGGCTGCGGGGCCAGCAGAGCAATCAGCCCCAGCATTTT.

V and J are TRBV7-9 and TRBJ1-6; 8 bases line up with TRBD1. With V trimmed by 4 bases and J by 2 bases, 4 bases remained unmatched. Per germline, CDR1 SEHNR and CDR2 FQNEAQ (reference sequence). This CDR3 region has 16 residues. In DNA form, the CDR3 reads TGTGCCAGCAGCTCCTGGACAGGGACCTATAATTCACCCCTCCACTTT. This translates into CASSSWTGTYNSPLHF.

The chain recombines TRBV3-1 (or the pseudogene TRBV3-2) with TRBJ1-3; tentative D call: TRBD1 (6 bases). Germline V gives CDR1 LGHDT, CDR2 YNNKEL (reference sequence). V gave up 3 bases and J gave up 7 bases, with 25 bases separating them. The CDR3 is 18 amino acids. CDR3 bases: TGTGCCAGCAGCCATCTACTCAGGGGACAAGGACTCGGGAACACCATATATTTT. Residues: CASSHLLRGQGLGNTIYF.

In DNA, the CDR3 is TGTGCCAGCAGCTTAGGGGGGACAGCGGACACTGAAGCTTTCTTT. Protein: CASSLGGTADTEAFF. The V gene is TRBV11-3, the J gene TRBJ1-1, with 7 positions matching TRBD1. Germline-derived CDR1 and CDR2 are SGHNT and YENEEA. With V trimmed by 1 base and J by 3 bases, 5 bases remained unmatched. This CDR3 region has 15 residues.

The chain employs TRBV5-1 and TRBJ2-1; 11 nucleotides match TRBD1. The CDR3 contains 16 residues. J was trimmed by 6 bases and V by 4 bases; bases with no gene match: 9. Germline lookup yields CDR1 SGHRS and CDR2 YFSETQ. CDR3 sequence reads: CASSAGQGAMVNEQFF. CDR3 nucleotide sequence: TGCGCCAGCAGCGCCGGACAGGGGGCTATGGTCAATGAGCAGTTCTTC.

The J gene is TRBJ1-5, the V gene TRBV5-5; possibly TRBD1 for D (5 bases). The V end lost 2 bases, the J end lost 4 bases, and 10 bases lay between the germline ends. This CDR3 spans 14 amino acids. Germline loops: CDR1 SGHKS, CDR2 YYEKEE (reference sequence). Written as DNA, the CDR3 is TGTGCCAGCAGCTTCGGCAGGGCGAATCAGCCCCAGCATTTT. Its translation: CASSFGRANQPQHF.

This chain connects TRBV6-5 to TRBJ1-2, with 7 bases fitting TRBD1. After removal of 4 bases from V and 0 bases from J, the junction contained 8 bases not matched to a gene. Germline loops: CDR1 MNHEY, CDR2 SVGAGI. This CDR3 has 16 amino acids. The CDR3 nucleotides read TGTGCCAGCAGTTCAGCCCGGGACAGTTCTAACTATGGCTACACCTTC. Its protein product is CASSSARDSSNYGYTF.

This chain uses TRBV27 with TRBJ2-7; 10 bases are shared with TRBD1. V was pared by 5 bases and J by 3 bases, with 7 bases of the junction left unmatched. There are 15 residues in the CDR3. Germline values: CDR1 MNHEY, CDR2 SMNVEV (reference sequence). Written as DNA, the CDR3 is TGTGCCAGCAGTCCGGGACAGGGGATTCTCTACGAGCAGTACTTC. This translates into CASSPGQGILYEQYF.

The rearrangement links TRBV7-9 to TRBJ1-2; D gene uncertain. V dropped 5 bases and J dropped 8 bases, with 21 bases sitting between them. The germline CDR1 and CDR2 sequences are SEHNR and FQNEAQ (reference sequence). CDR3 length: 15 residues. The CDR3 loop is CASSPPGPARGGYTF. The CDR3 coding sequence is TGTGCCAGCAGCCCTCCGGGCCCGGCGCGGGGAGGCTACACCTTC.

V gene TRBV7-9 combines with J gene TRBJ2-5; 7 nucleotides agree with TRBD2. The germline gives CDR1 SEHNR, CDR2 FQNEAQ (reference sequence). This CDR3 contains 14 residues. With 5 bases clipped from V and 5 bases from J, the junction kept 8 bases outside the gene matches. Here the CDR3 reads CASSIGAGSETQYF. The DNA for the CDR3 is TGTGCCAGCAGCATAGGAGCGGGGTCTGAGACCCAGTACTTC.

The chain combines TRBV3-1 (or the pseudogene TRBV3-2) with TRBJ1-2; perhaps TRBD1 as D (5 bases). V was pared by 1 base and J by 7 bases, with 19 bases between. Germline V lookup: CDR1 LGHDT, CDR2 YNNKEL (reference sequence). The CDR3 consists of 16 residues. DNA for the CDR3: TGTGCCAGCAGCCAAGTTACGGTCAGGGTCATTGGTGGCTACACCTTC. Translation: CASSQVTVRVIGGYTF.

This clone has a single count. The chain couples TRBV6-5 to TRBJ1-2; D is perhaps TRBD1 (5 bases). Between the trimmed V and J ends, which lost 8 bases and 4 bases, there was a span of 11 bases. The CDR3 is 12 amino acids. Germline V CDR1 and CDR2: MNHEY, SVGAGI. The DNA for the CDR3 is TGTGCCAGCGGGGGGGGTGGCTATGGCTACACCTTC. Its translation is CASGGGGYGYTF.

This clone was seen only a few times. The chain employs TRBV15 and TRBJ1-4, with D perhaps matching TRBD1 (6 bases). CDR1 is LNHNV, CDR2 YYDKDF, per germline (reference sequence). Trimming cost V 9 bases and J 3 bases, with 14 bases left between them. The CDR3 has 14 residues. CDR3 DNA sequence: TGTGCCACGGGCGGGGGGCCAGCTAATGAAAAACTGTTTTTT. Protein product: CATGGGPANEKLFF. Using reference TRBV15 and TRBJ1-4 for the parts outside the CDR3, the full variable domain is DAMVIQNPRYQVTQFGKPVTLSCSQTLNHNVMYWYQQKSSQAPKLLFHYYDKDFNNEADTPDNFQSRRPNTSFCFLDIRSPGLGDTAMYLCATGGGPANEKLFFGSGTQLSVL.